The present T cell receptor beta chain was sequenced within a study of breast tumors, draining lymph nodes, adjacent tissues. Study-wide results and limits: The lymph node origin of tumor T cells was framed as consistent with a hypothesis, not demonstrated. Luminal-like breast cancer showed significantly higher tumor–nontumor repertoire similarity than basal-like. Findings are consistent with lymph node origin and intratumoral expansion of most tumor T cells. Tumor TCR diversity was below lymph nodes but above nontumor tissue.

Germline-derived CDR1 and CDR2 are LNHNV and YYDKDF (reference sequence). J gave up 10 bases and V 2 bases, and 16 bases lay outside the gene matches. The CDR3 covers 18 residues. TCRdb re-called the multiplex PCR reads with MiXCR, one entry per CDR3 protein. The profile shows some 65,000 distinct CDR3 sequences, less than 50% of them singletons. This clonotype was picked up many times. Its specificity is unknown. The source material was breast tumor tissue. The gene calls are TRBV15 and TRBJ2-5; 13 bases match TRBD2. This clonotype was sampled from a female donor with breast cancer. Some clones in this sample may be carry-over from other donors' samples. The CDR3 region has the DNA TGTGCCACCAGCAGAAAATCCGGGACTAGCGGGATAACTAGGGGCCAGTACTTC. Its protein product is CATSRKSGTSGITRGQYF.